The sequence of this TCR beta chain was determined in a study of blood T cell repertoires in COVID-19. Study overall: Specimens from acute and convalescent COVID-19 originated in the United States, Italy and Spain. Sources were T cells, B-cell-depleted T cells, or PBMCs; the material itself was cDNA or gDNA.

This clone occurred a few times. The junction differs from germline at one of its ends, possibly a read error. In the original processing: How many nucleated cells were present was estimated from reference gene primer amplification. TCRdb's copy holds only in-frame clones and misses some; the assay was immunoSEQ multiplex PCR. V and J calls and clone size come straight from that table; D and trimming were deduced from the DNA. The data contain around 30,000 clones, roughly nine tenths of them singletons. CDR1 and CDR2 (germline): SNHLY, FYNNEI. The CDR3 sequence is 15 residues long. This TCR was recovered from a human donor in a cohort sampled during active COVID-19. Sample: peripheral blood. V is TRBV2 and J is TRBJ1-5, with 9 bases that match TRBD1. CDR3 residues: CASTEQTGGYQPQHF. CDR3 DNA sequence: TGTGCCAGCACTGAACAGACAGGGGGGTATCAGCCCCAGCATTTT.